This T cell receptor beta chain emerged from a study of T cell responses to AZD1222 COVID-19 vaccine. Looking at the study overall: Investigators merged groups given second doses at roughly 4 or roughly 12 weeks. Study-wide points: It should be noted that donors were predominantly white British and more often female, and clonal diversity was possibly underestimated. Reportedly, close to half of spike-specific TCRs are directed against unmutated variant regions.

As for this clone: What it binds is unknown.

The assay was immunoSEQ multiplex PCR, and TCRdb's table has in-frame clones only and misses some. This sample yields some 180,000 clones, of which around 89% are seen a single time; under 7.5% belongs to the top ten. Germline-derived CDR1 and CDR2 are SGHTS and YDEGEE. Trimming stripped 4 bases from V and 3 bases from J, with 17 bases between. This CDR3 comprises 16 residues. The chain combines TRBV5-8 with TRBJ2-1; D is undetermined. Material: peripheral blood, obtained on day 0 of AZD1222 vaccination. The receptor's source is an adult in good health. CDR3 nucleotide sequence: TGTGCCAGCAGCATAGGCTCTCCTGTGGGCTACAATGAGCAGTTCTTC. Its translation is CASSIGSPVGYNEQFF.